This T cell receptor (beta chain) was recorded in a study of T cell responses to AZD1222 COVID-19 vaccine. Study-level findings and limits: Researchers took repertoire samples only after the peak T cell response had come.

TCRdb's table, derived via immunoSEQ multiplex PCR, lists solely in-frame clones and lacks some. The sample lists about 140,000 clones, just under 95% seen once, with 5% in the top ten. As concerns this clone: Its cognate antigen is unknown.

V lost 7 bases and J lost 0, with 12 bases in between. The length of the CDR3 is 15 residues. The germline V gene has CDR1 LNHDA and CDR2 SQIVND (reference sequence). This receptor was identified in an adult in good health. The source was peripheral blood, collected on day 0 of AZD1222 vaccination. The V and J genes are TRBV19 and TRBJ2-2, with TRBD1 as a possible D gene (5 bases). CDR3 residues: CASTLDISNTGELFF. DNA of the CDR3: TGTGCCAGTACCCTGGACATCTCGAACACCGGGGAGCTGTTTTTT.